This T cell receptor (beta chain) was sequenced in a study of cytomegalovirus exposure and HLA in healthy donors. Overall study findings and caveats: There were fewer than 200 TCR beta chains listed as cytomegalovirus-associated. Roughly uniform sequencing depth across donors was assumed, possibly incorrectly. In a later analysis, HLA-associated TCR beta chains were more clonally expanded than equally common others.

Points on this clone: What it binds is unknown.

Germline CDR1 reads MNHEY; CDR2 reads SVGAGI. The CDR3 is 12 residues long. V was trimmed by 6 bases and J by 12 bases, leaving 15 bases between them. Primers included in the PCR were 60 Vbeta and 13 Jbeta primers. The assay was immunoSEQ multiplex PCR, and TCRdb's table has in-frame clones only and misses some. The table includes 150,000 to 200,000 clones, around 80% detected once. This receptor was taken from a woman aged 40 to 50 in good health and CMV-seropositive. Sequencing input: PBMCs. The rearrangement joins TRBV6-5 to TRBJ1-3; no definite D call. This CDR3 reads CASRGSRDNIYF. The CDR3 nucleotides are TGTGCCAGCAGAGGAAGCCGAGACAACATATATTTT.